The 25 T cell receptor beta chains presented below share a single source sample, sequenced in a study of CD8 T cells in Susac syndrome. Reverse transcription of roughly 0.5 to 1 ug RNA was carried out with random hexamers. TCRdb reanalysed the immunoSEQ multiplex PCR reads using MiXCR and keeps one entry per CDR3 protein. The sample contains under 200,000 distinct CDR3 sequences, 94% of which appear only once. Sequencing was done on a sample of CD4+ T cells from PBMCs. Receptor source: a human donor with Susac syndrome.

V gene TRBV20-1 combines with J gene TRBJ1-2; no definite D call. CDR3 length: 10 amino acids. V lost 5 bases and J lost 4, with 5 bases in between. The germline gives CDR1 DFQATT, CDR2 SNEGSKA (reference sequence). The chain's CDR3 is CSAAVYGYTF. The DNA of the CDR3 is TGCAGTGCTGCCGTCTATGGCTACACCTTC.

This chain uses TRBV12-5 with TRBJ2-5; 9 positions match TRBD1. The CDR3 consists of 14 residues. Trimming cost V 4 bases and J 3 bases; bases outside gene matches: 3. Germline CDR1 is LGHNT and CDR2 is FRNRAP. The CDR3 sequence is CASGSRTGEETQYF. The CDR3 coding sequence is TGTGCTAGTGGTTCCCGGACAGGGGAAGAGACCCAGTACTTC.

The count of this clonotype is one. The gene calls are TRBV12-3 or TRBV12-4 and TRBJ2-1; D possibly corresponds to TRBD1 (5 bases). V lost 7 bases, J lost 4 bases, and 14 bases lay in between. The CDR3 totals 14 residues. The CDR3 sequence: CASTRQGRYNEQFF. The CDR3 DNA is TGTGCCAGCACCCGGCAGGGTCGGTACAATGAGCAGTTCTTC.

For the CDR3, the DNA is TGTGCCAGCAGTCTACCAGGGGCAGCTAACTATGGCTACACCTTC. Translation gives CASSLPGAANYGYTF. The chain is built from TRBV25-1 and TRBJ1-2; tentatively, D is TRBD1 (6 bases). Trimming left V 5 bases short and J 0 bases short, with 13 bases between. CDR3 length: 15 residues. CDR1 and CDR2 from the germline V gene are MGHDK and SYGVNS.

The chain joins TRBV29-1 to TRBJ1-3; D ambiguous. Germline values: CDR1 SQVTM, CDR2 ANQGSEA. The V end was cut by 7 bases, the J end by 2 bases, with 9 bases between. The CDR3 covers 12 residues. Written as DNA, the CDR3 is TGCAGCGCCCAGTCCCCTGGAAACACCATATATTTT. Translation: CSAQSPGNTIYF.

The CDR3 sequence: CSAEGTIRTDTQYF. The CDR3 nucleotides read TGCAGTGCAGAGGGGACAATAAGGACAGATACGCAGTATTTT. The chain joins TRBV20-1 to TRBJ2-3, with D perhaps TRBD1 (6 bases). Trimming stripped 6 bases from V and 3 bases from J, with 16 bases between. There are 14 residues in the CDR3. CDR1 and CDR2 from the germline V gene are DFQATT and SNEGSKA (reference sequence).

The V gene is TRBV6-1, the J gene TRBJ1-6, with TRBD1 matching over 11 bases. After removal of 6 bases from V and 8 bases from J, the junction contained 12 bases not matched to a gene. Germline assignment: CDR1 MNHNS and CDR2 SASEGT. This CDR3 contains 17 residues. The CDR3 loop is CASSSVPGQGVDSPLHF. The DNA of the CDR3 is TGTGCCAGCAGCTCAGTCCCGGGACAGGGGGTTGATTCACCCCTCCACTTT.

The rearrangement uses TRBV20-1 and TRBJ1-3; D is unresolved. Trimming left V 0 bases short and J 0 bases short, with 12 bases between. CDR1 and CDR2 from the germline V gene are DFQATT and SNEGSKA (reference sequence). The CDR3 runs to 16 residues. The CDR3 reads CSARDDGRASGNTIYF. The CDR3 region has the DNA TGCAGTGCTAGAGATGACGGGAGAGCCTCTGGAAACACCATATATTTT.

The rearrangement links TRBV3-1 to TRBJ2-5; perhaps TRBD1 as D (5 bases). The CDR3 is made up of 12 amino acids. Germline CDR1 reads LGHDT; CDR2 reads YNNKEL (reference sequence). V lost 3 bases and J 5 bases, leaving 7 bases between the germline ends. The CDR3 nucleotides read TGTGCCAGCAGCCAGGGGCCCGAGACCCAGTACTTC. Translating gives CASSQGPETQYF.

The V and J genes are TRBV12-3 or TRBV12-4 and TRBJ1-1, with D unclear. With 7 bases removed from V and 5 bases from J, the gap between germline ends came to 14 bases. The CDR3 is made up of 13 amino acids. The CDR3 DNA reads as TGTGCCAGCATCAAACGGGTCCCGACTGAAGCTTTCTTT. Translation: CASIKRVPTEAFF.

CDR3: CASRPAGVLASATDTQYF. The CDR3 nucleotides read TGTGCCAGTAGACCCGCAGGGGTTCTAGCTTCTGCCACAGATACGCAGTATTTT. The rearrangement links TRBV19 to TRBJ2-3, with D perhaps TRBD1 (6 bases). The CDR3 is 18 amino acids. CDR1 and CDR2 (germline): LNHDA, SQIVND (reference sequence). V lost 6 bases to trimming and J lost 2 bases, with 24 bases between them. Using reference TRBV19 and TRBJ2-3 for the parts outside the CDR3, the full variable domain is DGGITQSPKYLFRKEGQNVTLSCEQNLNHDAMYWYRQDPGQGLRLIYYSQIVNDFQKGDIAEGYSVSREKKESFPLTVTSAQKNPTAFYLCASRPAGVLASATDTQYFGPGTRLTVL.

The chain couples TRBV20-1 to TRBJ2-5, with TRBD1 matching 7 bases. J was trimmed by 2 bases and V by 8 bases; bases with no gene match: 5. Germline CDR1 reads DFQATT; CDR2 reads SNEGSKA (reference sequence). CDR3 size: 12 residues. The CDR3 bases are TGCAGTCCCCTGGGACAGCAAGAGACCCAGTACTTC. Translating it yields CSPLGQQETQYF.

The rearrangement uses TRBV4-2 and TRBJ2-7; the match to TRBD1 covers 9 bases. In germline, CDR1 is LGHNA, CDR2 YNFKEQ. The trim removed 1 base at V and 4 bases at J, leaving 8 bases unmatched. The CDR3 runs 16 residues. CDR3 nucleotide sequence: TGTGCCAGCAGCCAAGGACAGGGGGTAGTTAGGTACGAGCAGTACTTC. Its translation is CASSQGQGVVRYEQYF.

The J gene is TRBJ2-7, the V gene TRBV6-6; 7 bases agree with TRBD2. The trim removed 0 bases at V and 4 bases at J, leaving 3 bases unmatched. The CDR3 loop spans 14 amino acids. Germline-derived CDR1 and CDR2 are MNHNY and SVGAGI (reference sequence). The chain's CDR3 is CASSYSGGGYEQYF. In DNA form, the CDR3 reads TGTGCCAGCAGTTACTCGGGCGGGGGATACGAGCAGTACTTC.

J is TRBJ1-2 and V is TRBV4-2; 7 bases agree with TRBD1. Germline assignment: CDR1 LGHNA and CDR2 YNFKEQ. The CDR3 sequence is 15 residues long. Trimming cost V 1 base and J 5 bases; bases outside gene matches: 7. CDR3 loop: CASSQATGNRYGYTF. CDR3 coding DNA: TGTGCCAGCAGCCAAGCGACAGGGAATCGGTATGGCTACACCTTC.

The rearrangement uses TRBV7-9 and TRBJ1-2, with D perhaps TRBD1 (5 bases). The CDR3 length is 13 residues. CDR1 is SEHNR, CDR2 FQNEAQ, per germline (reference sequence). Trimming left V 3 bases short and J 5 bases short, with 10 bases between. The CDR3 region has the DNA TGTGCCAGCAGCTTCAGGGAAGGGTATGGCTACACCTTC. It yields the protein CASSFREGYGYTF.

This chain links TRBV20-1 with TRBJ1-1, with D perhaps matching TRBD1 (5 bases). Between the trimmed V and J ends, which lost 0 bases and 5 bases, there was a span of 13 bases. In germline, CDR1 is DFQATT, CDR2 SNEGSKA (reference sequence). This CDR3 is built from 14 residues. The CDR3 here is CSAREGQNPTEAFF. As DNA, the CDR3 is TGCAGTGCTAGAGAGGGGCAGAACCCGACTGAAGCTTTCTTT.

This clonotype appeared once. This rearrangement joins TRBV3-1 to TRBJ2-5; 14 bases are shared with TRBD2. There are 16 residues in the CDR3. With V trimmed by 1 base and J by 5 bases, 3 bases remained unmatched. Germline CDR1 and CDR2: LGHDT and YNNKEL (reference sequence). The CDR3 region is CASSQGLAGGHETQYF. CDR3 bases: TGTGCCAGCAGCCAAGGACTAGCGGGGGGGCATGAGACCCAGTACTTC.

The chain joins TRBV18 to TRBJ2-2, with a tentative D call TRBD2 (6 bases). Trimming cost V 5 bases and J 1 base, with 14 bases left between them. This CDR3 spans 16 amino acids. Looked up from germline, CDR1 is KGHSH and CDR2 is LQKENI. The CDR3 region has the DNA TGTGCCAGCTCAACTTCTAGCGTTAGGAACACCGGGGAGCTGTTTTTT. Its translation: CASSTSSVRNTGELFF.

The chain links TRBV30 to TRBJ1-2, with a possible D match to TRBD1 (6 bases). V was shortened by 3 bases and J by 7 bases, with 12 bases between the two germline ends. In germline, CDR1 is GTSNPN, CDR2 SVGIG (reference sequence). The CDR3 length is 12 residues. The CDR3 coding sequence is TGTGCCTGGAGCGGAGGGGGGACTGGCTACACCTTC. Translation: CAWSGGGTGYTF.

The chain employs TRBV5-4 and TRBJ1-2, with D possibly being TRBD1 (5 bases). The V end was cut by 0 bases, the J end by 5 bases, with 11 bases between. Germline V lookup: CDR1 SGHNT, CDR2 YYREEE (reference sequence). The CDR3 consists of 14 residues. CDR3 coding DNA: TGTGCCAGCAGCTTGGTCGGGACCTCTTATGGCTACACCTTC. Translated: CASSLVGTSYGYTF.

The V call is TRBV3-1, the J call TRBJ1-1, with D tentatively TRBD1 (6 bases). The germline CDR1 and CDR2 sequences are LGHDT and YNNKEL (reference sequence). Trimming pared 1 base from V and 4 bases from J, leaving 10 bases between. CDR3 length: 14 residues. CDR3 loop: CASSQGGGGTEAFF. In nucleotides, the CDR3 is TGTGCCAGCAGCCAAGGAGGAGGGGGCACTGAAGCTTTCTTT.

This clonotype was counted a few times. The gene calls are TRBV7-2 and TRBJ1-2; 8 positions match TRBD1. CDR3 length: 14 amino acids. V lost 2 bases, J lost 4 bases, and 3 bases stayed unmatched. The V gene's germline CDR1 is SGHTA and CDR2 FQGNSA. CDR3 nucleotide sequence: TGTGCCAGCAGCTTACCAGGGGGCAGCTATGGCTACACCTTC. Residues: CASSLPGGSYGYTF.

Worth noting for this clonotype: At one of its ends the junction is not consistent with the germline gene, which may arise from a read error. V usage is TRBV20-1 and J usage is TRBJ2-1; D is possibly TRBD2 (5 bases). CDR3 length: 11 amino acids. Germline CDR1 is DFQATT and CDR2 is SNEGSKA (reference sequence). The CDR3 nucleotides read TGCAGTGCCGGTGACTACTATGAGCAGTTCTTC. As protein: CSAGDYYEQFF.

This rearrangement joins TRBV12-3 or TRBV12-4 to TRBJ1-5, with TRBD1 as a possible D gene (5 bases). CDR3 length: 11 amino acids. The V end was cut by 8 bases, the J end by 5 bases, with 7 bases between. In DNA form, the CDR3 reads TGTGCCAGCGGAGGGGATCAGCCCCAGCATTTT. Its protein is CASGGDQPQHF.